There are a few counts of the clone carrying this TCR beta chain. Antigen specificity is unknown. Trimming shortened V by 6 bases and J by 0 bases, and 9 bases separated the two germline ends. Germline-derived CDR1 and CDR2 are MNHEY and SMNVEV (reference sequence). The CDR3 spans 13 residues. The entry originates in a study of early T cells in non-severe SARS-CoV-2 infection. Overall study context: Whole-blood bulk RNA, unsorted, was sequenced, and chains were unpaired. General observations from the study: CD4 and private specificities were missed by VDJdb matching, which favored anti-spike CD8 responses.

Unique molecular identifiers were affixed to single, distinct cDNA molecules. TCRdb passed the 5' RACE reads through MiXCR, listing each CDR3 protein once. The table includes under 85,000 distinct CDR3 sequences, around a tenth detected once. This receptor was obtained from an adult who was a healthcare worker with PCR-confirmed SARS-CoV-2 infection or an uninfected control (not recorded which). The chain links TRBV27 to TRBJ2-7, with unresolved D. Material: whole blood. CDR3 protein: CASRGSASYEQYF. Written as DNA, the CDR3 is TGTGCCAGCAGGGGGTCAGCCTCCTACGAGCAGTACTTC.